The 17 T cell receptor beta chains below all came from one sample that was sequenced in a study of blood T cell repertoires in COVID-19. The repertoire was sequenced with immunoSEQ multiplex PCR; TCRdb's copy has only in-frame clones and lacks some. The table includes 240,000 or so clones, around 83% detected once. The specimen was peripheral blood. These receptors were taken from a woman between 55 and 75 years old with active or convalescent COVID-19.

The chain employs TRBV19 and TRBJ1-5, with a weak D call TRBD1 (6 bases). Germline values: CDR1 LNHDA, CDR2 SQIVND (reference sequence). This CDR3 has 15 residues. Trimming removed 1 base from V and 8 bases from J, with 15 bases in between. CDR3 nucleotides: TGTGCCAGTAGTATAGTGGGCAGGGGTCGGGAGCCCCAGCATTTT. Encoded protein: CASSIVGRGREPQHF.

In nucleotides, the CDR3 is TGTGCCAGCAGTTTATATGCGGGGAGCTATGGCTACACCTTC. This translates into CASSLYAGSYGYTF. The chain uses TRBV27 and TRBJ1-2; D gene ambiguous. This CDR3 contains 14 residues. V lost 1 base and J lost 4, with 10 bases in between. The germline V gene encodes CDR1 MNHEY and CDR2 SMNVEV (reference sequence).

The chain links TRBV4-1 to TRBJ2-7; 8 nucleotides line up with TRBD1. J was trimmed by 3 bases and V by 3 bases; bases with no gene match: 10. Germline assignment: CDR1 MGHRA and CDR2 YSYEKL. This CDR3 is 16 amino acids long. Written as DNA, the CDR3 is TGCGCCAGCAGCCATTCCGGACAGGGTATAGGCTACGAGCAGTACTTC. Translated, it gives CASSHSGQGIGYEQYF.

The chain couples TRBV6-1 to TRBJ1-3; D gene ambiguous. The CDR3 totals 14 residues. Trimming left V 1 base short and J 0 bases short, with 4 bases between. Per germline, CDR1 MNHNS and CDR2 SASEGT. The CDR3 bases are TGTGCCAGCAGTGAAGGACACTCTGGAAACACCATATATTTT. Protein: CASSEGHSGNTIYF.

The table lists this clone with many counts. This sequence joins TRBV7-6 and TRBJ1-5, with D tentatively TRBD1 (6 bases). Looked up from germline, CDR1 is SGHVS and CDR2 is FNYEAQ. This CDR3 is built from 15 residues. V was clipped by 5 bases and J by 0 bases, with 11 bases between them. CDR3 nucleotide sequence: TGTGCCAGCAGCCGAGGGACAAGTAGCAATCAGCCCCAGCATTTT. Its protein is CASSRGTSSNQPQHF.

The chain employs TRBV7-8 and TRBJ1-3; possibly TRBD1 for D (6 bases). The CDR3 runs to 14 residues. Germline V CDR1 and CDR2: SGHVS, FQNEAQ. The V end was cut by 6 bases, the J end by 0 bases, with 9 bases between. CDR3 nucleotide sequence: TGTGCCAGCAGACAGGGCCACTCTGGAAACACCATATATTTT. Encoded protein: CASRQGHSGNTIYF.

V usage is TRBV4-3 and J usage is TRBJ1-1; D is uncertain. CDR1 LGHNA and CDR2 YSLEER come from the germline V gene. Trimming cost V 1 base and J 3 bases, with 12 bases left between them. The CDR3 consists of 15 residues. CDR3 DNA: TGCGCCAGCAGCCAAGCGAGGAGGGCCGACACTGAAGCTTTCTTT. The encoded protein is CASSQARRADTEAFF.

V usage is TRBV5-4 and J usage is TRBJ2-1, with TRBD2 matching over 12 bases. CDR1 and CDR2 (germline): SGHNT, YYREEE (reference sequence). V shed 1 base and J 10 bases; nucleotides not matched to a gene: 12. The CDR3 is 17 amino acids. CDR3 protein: CASSLSILAGGQREQFF. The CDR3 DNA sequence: TGTGCCAGCAGCTTGTCCATCCTAGCGGGGGGGCAAAGGGAGCAGTTCTTC.

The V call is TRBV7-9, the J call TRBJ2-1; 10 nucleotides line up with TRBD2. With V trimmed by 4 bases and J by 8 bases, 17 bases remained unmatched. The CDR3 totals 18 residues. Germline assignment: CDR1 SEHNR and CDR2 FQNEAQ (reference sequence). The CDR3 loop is CASSSLRERGGLGYEQFF. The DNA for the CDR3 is TGTGCCAGCAGCTCCCTTAGGGAGCGGGGGGGCCTTGGGTATGAGCAGTTCTTC.

Written as DNA, the CDR3 is TGTGCCACCGGGAGGACGGGTTACGAGCAGTACTTC. This translates into CATGRTGYEQYF. V and J are TRBV24-1 and TRBJ2-7, with a possible D match to TRBD2 (6 bases). CDR3 size: 12 residues. Germline assignment: CDR1 KGHDR and CDR2 SFDVKD. Trimming removed 9 bases at V and 4 bases at J, with 12 bases between.

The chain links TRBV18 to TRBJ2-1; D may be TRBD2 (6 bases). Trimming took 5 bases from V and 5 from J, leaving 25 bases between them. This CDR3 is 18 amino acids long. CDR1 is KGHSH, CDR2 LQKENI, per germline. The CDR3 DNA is TGTGCCAGCTCAGACAACCCCCCCTACGGGAGAGGGAACAATGAGCAGTTCTTC. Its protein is CASSDNPPYGRGNNEQFF. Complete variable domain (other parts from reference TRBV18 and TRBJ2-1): NAGVMQNPRHLVRRRGQEARLRCSPMKGHSHVYWYRQLPEEGLKFMVYLQKENIIDESGMPKERFSAEFPKEGPSILRIQQVVRGDSAAYFCASSDNPPYGRGNNEQFFGPGTRLTVL.

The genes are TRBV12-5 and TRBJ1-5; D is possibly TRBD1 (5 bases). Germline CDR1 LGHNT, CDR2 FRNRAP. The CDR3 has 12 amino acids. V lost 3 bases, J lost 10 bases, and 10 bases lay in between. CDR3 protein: CASGFDSPPQHF. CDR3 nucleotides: TGTGCTAGTGGTTTTGACAGCCCACCCCAGCATTTT.

The CDR3 sequence is CASSQALAGGFSYNEQFF. The DNA of the CDR3 is TGCGCCAGCAGCCAAGCACTAGCGGGGGGTTTCTCCTACAATGAGCAGTTCTTC. The V and J genes are TRBV4-1 and TRBJ2-1, with 12 nucleotides matching TRBD2. The CDR3 covers 18 residues. The J segment lost 0 bases and the V segment lost 1 base, leaving 4 bases of the junction unmatched. Germline V gene data show CDR1 as MGHRA and CDR2 as YSYEKL.

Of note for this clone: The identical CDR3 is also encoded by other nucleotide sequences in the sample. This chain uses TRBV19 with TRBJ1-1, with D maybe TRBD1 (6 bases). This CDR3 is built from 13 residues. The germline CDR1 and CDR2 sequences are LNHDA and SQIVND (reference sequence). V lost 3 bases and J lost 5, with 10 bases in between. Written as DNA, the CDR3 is TGTGCCAGTAGTATCCAGGGGAATACTGAAGCTTTCTTT. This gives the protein CASSIQGNTEAFF.

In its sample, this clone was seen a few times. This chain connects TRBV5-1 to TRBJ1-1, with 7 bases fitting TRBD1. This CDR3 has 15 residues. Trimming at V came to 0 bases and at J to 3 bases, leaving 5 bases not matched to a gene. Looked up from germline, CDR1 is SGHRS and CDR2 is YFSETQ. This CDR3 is CASSLDRRGYTEAFF. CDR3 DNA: TGCGCCAGCAGCTTGGATCGCAGGGGGTACACTGAAGCTTTCTTT.

CDR3 amino acids: CASSFLSSYEQYF. The CDR3 nucleotides are TGTGCCAGCAGCTTTCTCAGCTCCTACGAGCAGTACTTC. V and J are TRBV7-2 and TRBJ2-7; D is unresolved. CDR1 is SGHTA and CDR2 is FQGNSA in the germline V gene. V shed 3 bases and J shed 0 bases, with 6 bases lying between them. CDR3 length: 13 residues.

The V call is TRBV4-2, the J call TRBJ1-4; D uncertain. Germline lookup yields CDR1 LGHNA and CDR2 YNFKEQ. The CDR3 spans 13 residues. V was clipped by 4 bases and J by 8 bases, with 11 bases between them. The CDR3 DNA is TGTGCCAGCAGCCCAAGTATCCGGGAAAAACTGTTTTTT. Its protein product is CASSPSIREKLFF.